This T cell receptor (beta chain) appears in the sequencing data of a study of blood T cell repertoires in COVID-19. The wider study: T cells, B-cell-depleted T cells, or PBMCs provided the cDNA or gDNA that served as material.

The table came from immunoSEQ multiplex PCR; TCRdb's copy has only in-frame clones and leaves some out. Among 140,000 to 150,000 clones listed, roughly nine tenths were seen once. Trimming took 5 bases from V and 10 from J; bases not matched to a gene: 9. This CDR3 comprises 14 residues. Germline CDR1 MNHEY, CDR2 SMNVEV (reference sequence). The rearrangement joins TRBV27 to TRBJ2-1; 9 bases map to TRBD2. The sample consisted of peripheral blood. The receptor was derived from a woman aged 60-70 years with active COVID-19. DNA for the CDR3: TGTGCCAGCAGTCTTATAGCGGGAGTTGCCGAGCAGTTCTTC. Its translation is CASSLIAGVAEQFF.